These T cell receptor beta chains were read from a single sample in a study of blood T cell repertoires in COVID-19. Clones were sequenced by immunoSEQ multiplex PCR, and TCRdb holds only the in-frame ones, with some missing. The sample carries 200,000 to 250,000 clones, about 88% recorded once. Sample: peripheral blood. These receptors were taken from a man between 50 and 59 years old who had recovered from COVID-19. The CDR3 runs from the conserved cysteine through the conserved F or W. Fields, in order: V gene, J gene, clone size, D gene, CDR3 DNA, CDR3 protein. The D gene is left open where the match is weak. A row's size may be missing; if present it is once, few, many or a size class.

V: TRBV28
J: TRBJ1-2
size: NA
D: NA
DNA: TGTGCCAGCACGAGGGGGAGTGGTAACGGCTACACCTTC
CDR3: CASTRGSGNGYTF

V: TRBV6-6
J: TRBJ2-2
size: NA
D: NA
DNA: TGTGCCAGCATTTCCCAGGCGAACACCGGGGAGCTGTTTTTT
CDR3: CASISQANTGELFF

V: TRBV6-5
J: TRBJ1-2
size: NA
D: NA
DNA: TGTGCCAGCGAAAGGGGCGCGGGGTATGGCTACACCTTC
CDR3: CASERGAGYGYTF

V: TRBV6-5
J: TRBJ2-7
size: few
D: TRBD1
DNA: TGTGCCAGCACCGAAGGACAGGATGCCTTTTACGAGCAGTACTTC
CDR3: CASTEGQDAFYEQYF

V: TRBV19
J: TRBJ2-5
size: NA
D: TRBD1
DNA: TGTGCCAGTAGTGGAAGAGGGACAGGAGAAAACTTC
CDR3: CASSGRGTGENF

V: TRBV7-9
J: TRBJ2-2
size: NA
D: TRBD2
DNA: TGTGCCAGCAGCTTAACCTCTAGCGGGAGTAGAACGAACACCGGGGAGCTGTTTTTT
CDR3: CASSLTSSGSRTNTGELFF

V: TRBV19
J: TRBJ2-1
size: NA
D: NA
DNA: TGTGCCAGTAGTATAGCTCTAGGGGGGGGAAATGAGCAGTTCTTC
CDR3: CASSIALGGGNEQFF

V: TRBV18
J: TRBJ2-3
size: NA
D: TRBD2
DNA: TGTGCCAGCTCACCACAACTAGCGGGAGAAACAGATACGCAGTATTTT
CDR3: CASSPQLAGETDTQYF

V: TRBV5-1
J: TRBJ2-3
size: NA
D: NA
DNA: TGCGCCAGCAGCTTGTCCCTCACAGATACGCAGTATTTT
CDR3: CASSLSLTDTQYF

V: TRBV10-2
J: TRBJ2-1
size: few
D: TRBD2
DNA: TGCGCCAGCAGCAAAGGGACTAGCGGGAGTAATGAGCAGTTCTTC
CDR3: CASSKGTSGSNEQFF

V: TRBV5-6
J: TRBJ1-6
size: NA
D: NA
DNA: TGTGCCAGCAGCTTGGGACCCCGAGGGAATTCACCCCTCCACTTT
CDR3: CASSLGPRGNSPLHF

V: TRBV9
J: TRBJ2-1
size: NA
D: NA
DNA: TGTGCCAGCAGAGAGGTCGGCGCATCCTACAATGAGCAGTTCTTC
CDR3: CASREVGASYNEQFF

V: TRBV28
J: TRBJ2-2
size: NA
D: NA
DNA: TGTGCCAGCAGTTTTCTGGGGGGGCAGGCCAACACCGGGGAGCTGTTTTTT
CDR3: CASSFLGGQANTGELFF

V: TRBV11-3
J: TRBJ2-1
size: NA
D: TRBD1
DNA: TGTGCCAGCAGCTTAGGAGGGGGCCGACTACCCAACAATGAGCAGTTCTTC
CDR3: CASSLGGGRLPNNEQFF

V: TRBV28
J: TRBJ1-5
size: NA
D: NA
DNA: TGTGCCAGCAGTTTATTGACAAGAGATCAGCCCCAGCATTTT
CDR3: CASSLLTRDQPQHF

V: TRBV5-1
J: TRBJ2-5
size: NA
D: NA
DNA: TGCGCCAGCAGCTTGGGAAGACAGACACAAGAGACCCAGTACTTC
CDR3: CASSLGRQTQETQYF

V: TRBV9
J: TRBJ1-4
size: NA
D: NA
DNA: TGTGCCAGCAGCCCTCGGGGGGTAGCTAATGAAAAACTGTTTTTT
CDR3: CASSPRGVANEKLFF

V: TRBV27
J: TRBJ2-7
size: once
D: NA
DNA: TGTGCCAGCAGTTTTGGGACAAACTACTACGAGCAGTACTTC
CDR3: CASSFGTNYYEQYF

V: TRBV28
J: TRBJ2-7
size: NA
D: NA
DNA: TGTGCCAGCAGTTTCACCTACGAGCAGTACTTC
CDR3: CASSFTYEQYF

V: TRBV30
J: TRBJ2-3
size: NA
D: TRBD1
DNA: TGTGCCTGGGCCCGACAGGGGGCAAGCACAGATACGCAGTATTTT
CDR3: CAWARQGASTDTQYF

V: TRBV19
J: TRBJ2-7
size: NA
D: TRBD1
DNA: TGTGCCAGTAGCCGACAGGGCGGCCCCTACGAGCAGTACTTC
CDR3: CASSRQGGPYEQYF

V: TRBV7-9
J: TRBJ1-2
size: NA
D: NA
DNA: TGTGCCAGCAGCCTCAGGGACTATGGCTACACCTTC
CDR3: CASSLRDYGYTF

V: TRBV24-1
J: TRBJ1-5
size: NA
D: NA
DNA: TGTGCCACCAGTGAACTGAATCAGCCCCAGCATTTT
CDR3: CATSELNQPQHF

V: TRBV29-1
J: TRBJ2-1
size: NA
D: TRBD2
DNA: TGCAGCGTGGCGGGGCTAGCGGGATCACACAGCTCCTACAATGAGCAGTTCTTC
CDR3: CSVAGLAGSHSSYNEQFF

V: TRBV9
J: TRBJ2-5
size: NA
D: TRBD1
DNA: TGTGCCAGCAGCGTGGGACAGGGGAAGGAGACCCAGTACTTC
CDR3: CASSVGQGKETQYF

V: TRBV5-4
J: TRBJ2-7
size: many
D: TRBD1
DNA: TGTGCCAGCAGCGTCCCTGGACAGGGGATTGGCGAGCAGTACTTC
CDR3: CASSVPGQGIGEQYF

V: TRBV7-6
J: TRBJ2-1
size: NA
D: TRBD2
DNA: TGTGCCAGCAGCGGGTCTGGACTAGCGGGAGGGGAAGAGCAGTTCTTC
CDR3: CASSGSGLAGGEEQFF

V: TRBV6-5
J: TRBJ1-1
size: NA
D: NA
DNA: TGTGCCAGCAGTTACAGGCGGGACACTGAAGCTTTCTTT
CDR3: CASSYRRDTEAFF